This T cell receptor beta chain is from a study of shared clonotypes between healthy human individuals. Looking at the study overall: The cohort comprised a couple of women and a few men. Their ages spanned 18 to 49 years.

Original processing methods: Filtering differed since immunoSEQ provided only junctions, with no quality scores. TCRdb keeps only in-frame clones here, not all; method: immunoSEQ multiplex PCR. For V, J and clone size, that table is used; D and trimming come from the DNA. Altogether more than 2 million clones are present, roughly 95% being singletons, with the ten largest covering less than 2%. CD45RO-negative, CCR7-selected cells formed the naive CD8 fraction, which excluded terminally differentiated effector memory CD45RA+ cells. As to this clone: Its target is not known.

The junction had 9 bases not matched to a gene; V was cut back by 2 bases and J by 2 bases. Germline CDR1 reads SGHAT; CDR2 reads FQNNGV. The CDR3 has 17 residues. Study-wide results and limits: Enrolling few donors narrowed the genetic and exposure-history diversity that was represented. Richness estimates generally favored naive over memory subsets.

The receptor comes from a man aged 18 to 35 in good health. Some clones in this sample may be carry-over from other donors' samples. This sequence joins TRBV11-2 and TRBJ1-5; 7 nucleotides align to TRBD1. The sequenced sample consisted of naive CD8+ T cells from PBMCs. This chain's CDR3 is CASSLRGGRGGNQPQHF. The CDR3 nucleotides read TGTGCCAGCAGCTTAAGAGGGGGCCGGGGTGGCAATCAGCCCCAGCATTTT. The full variable domain, with the rest looked up from reference TRBV11-2 and TRBJ1-5, is EAGVAQSPRYKIIEKRQSVAFWCNPISGHATLYWYQQILGQGPKLLIQFQNNGVVDDSQLPKDRFSAERLKGVDSTLKIQPAKLEDSAVYLCASSLRGGRGGNQPQHFGDGTRLSIL.